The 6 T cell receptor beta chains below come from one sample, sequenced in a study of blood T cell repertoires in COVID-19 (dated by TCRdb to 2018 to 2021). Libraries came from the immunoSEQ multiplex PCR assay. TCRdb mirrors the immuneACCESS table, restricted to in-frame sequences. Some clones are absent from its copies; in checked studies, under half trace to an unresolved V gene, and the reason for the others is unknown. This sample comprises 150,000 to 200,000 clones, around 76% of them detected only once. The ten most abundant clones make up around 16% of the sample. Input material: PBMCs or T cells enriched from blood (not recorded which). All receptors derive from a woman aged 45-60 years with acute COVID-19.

The CDR3 spells CASSEAASGGYTF. The CDR3 DNA reads TGCGCCAGCAGTGAGGCGGCGTCAGGGGGCTACACCTTC. This chain uses TRBV10-1 with TRBJ1-2; TRBD1 might be the D (5 bases). Germline CDR1 and CDR2: WNHNN and SYGVQD (reference sequence). This CDR3 contains 13 residues. Trimming cost V 2 bases and J 8 bases, with 12 bases left between them.

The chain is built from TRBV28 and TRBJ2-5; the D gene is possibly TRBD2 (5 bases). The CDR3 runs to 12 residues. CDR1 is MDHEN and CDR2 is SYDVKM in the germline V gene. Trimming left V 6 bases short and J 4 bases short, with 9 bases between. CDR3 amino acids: CASSQGRETQYF. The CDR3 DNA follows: TGTGCCAGCAGCCAAGGGAGAGAGACCCAGTACTTC.

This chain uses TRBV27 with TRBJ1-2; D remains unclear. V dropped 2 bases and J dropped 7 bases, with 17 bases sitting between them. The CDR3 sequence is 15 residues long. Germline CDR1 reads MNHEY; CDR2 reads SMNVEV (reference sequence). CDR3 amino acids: CASSLTGSGIFGYTF. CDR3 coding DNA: TGTGCCAGCAGTTTAACGGGGAGTGGAATTTTTGGCTACACCTTC.

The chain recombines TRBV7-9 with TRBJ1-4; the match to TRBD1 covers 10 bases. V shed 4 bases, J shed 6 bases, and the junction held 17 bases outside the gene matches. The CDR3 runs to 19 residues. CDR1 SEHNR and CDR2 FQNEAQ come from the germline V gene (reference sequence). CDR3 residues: CASSSTGGHSYQLDEKLFF. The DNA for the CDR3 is TGTGCCAGCAGCTCGACAGGGGGCCATTCCTATCAACTTGATGAAAAACTGTTTTTT.

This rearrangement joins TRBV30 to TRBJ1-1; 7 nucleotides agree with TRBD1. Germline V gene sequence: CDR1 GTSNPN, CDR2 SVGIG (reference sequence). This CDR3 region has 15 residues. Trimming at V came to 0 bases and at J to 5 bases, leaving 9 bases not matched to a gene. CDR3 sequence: CAWSVGDRVDTEAFF. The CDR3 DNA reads TGTGCCTGGAGTGTAGGAGACAGGGTTGATACTGAAGCTTTCTTT. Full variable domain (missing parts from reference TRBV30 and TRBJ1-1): SQTIHQWPATLVQPVGSPLSLECTVEGTSNPNLYWYRQAAGRGLQLLFYSVGIGQISSEVPQNLSASRPQDRQFILSSKKLLLSDSGFYLCAWSVGDRVDTEAFFGQGTRLTVV.

Here the CDR3 reads CASSLKRGGETQYF. Here the CDR3 DNA reads TGTGCCAGCAGCTTGAAGCGGGGGGGCGAGACCCAGTACTTC. V is TRBV5-4 and J is TRBJ2-5, with TRBD2 matching over 10 bases. Looked up from germline, CDR1 is SGHNT and CDR2 is YYREEE (reference sequence). The CDR3 is 14 amino acids. V was clipped by 1 base and J by 5 bases; unmatched bases: 2.